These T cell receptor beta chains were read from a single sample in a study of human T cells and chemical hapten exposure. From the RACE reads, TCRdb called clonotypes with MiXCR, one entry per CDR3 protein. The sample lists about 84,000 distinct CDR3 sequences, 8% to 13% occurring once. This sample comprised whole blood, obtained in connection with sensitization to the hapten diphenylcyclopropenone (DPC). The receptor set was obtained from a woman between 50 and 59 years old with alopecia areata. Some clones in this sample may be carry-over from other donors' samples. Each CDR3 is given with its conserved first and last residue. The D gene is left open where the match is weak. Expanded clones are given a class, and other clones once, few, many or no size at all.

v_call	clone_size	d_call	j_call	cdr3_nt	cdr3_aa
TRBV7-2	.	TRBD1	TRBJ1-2	TGTGCCAGCAGCCGTCAGGGGGCCTCCTATGGCTACACCTTC	CASSRQGASYGYTF
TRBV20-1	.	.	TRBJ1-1	TGCAGTGCTAGAGATCTCCGGAGAGAAGCTTTCTTT	CSARDLRREAFF
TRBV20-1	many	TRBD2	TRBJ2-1	TGCAGTGCTAGAGTGGCGGGAGGGCCGGAAGAGCAGTTCTTC	CSARVAGGPEEQFF
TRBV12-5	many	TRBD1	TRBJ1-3	TGTGCTAGTGCCGCGAGGGACAGGGCTATCTCTGGAAACACCATATATTTT	CASAARDRAISGNTIYF
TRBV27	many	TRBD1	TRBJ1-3	TGTGCCAGCAGTAAGACAGGGTCCGGAAACACCATATATTTT	CASSKTGSGNTIYF
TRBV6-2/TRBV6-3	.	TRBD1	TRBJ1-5	TGTGCCAGCAGTTATCGGACAGGGATGGGACAGCCCCAGCATTTT	CASSYRTGMGQPQHF
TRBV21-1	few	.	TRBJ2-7	TGTGCCAGCAGCAAAGTAGGAAGAACCCACAGGCAGTTTCATTACGAGCAGTACTTC	CASSKVGRTHRQFHYEQYF
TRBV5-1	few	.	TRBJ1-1	TGCGCCAGCAGCCCATCTCCAGGGATTACTGAAGCTTTCTTT	CASSPSPGITEAFF
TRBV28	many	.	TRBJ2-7	TGTGCCAGCAGTTTAGGGGCCTACGAGCAGTACTTC	CASSLGAYEQYF
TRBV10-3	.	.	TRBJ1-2	TGTGCCATCAGCCCCCGTGTGACAGGCGTCTATGGCTACACCTTC	CAISPRVTGVYGYTF
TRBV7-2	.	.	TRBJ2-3	TGTGCCAGCAGCTTAGGTACCAGTCCAGATACGCAGTATTTT	CASSLGTSPDTQYF
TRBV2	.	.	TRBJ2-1	TGTGCCAGCAGTGAAGTCAGGGCTTTAGGAAATGAGCAGTTCTTC	CASSEVRALGNEQFF
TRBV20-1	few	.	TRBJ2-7	TGCAGTGCTAGAGATCTCACAGGAGGGCACGAGCAGTACTTC	CSARDLTGGHEQYF
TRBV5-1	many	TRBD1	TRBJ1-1	TGCGCCAGCAGCTCGGACAGGGGTATTGAAGCTTTCTTT	CASSSDRGIEAFF
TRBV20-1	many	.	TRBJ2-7	TGCAGTGCTAGAGAACGGTTGGCGGGAAGGCACGAGCAGTACTTC	CSARERLAGRHEQYF
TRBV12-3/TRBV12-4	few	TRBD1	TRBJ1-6	TGTGCCAGCACCCGAGGACAGGGATCGTCACCCCTCCACTTT	CASTRGQGSSPLHF
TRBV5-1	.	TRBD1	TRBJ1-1	TGCGCCAGCAGCCCGACGACAGGGAGGGTTGAAGCTTTCTTT	CASSPTTGRVEAFF
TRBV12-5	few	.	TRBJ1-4	TGTGCTAGTGGCACGGTTGAAAAACTGTTTTTT	CASGTVEKLFF
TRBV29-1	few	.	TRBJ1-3	TGCAGCGTTGCCTTGGGCGGAAACACCATATATTTT	CSVALGGNTIYF
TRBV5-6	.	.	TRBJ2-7	TGTGCCAGCAGCTTGGTGGTGTCTGGCTACGAGCAGTACTTC	CASSLVVSGYEQYF
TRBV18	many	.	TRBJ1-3	TGTGCCAGCTCATCCGTGGTCCTGAGCGCTGGAAACACCATATATTTT	CASSSVVLSAGNTIYF
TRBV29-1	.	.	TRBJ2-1	TGCAGCGTTGTGGGGACGGAGACCTACAATGAGCAGTTCTTC	CSVVGTETYNEQFF
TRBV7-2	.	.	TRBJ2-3	TGTGCCAGCAGCTTAGCGGTTTGGCGCACAGATACGCAGTATTTT	CASSLAVWRTDTQYF
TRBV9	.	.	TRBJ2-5	TGTGCCAGCAGCGCCCATGCGTTAGAGTCCCAGTACTTC	CASSAHALESQYF
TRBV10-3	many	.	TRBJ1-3	TGTGCCATCCTTCGCTCCGGAAACACCATATATTTT	CAILRSGNTIYF
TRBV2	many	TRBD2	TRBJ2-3	TGTGCCAGCAACCCTAGCGGGAGGGCTGCAGATACGCAGTATTTT	CASNPSGRAADTQYF
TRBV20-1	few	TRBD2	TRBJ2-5	TGCAGTGCTAGTAGCTCTAGCGGAAGCAAACAAGAGACCCAGTACTTC	CSASSSSGSKQETQYF
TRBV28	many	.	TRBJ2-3	TGTGCCAGCAGCCCGTGGACACATACGCAGTATTTT	CASSPWTHTQYF
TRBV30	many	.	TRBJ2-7	TGTGCCTGGAGCGATACCGGGACACCATACGAGCAGTACTTC	CAWSDTGTPYEQYF
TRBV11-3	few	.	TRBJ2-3	TGTGCCAGCAGCCGTTACCAACCAGATACGCAGTATTTT	CASSRYQPDTQYF
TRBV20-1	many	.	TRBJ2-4	TGCAGTGCTTTGCAGTTAAACATTCAGTACTTC	CSALQLNIQYF
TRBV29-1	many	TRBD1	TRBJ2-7	TGCAGCGTGGGGGGAAGGACAGGGAACGAGCAGTACTTC	CSVGGRTGNEQYF
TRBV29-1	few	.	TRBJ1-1	TGCAGCGTTGAAAGGGGTAACACTGAAGCTTTCTTT	CSVERGNTEAFF
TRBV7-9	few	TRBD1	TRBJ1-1	TGTGCCAGCAGCCTAACAGGGGAGCGGACTGAAGCTTTCTTT	CASSLTGERTEAFF
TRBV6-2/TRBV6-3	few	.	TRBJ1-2	TGTGCCAGCAGTTACGCGGGGGTATATGGCTACACCTTC	CASSYAGVYGYTF
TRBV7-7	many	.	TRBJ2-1	TGTGCCAGCAGCTTACATCCGGGAGAGGGTTACAATGAGCAGTTCTTC	CASSLHPGEGYNEQFF
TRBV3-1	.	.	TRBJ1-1	TGTGCCAGCAGCCACCACGCCGCACCCCCAATTGAAGCTTTCTTT	CASSHHAAPPIEAFF
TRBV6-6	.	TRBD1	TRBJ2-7	TGTGCCAGCAGTTCCCCGGACAGGGGGCGAGGGGGCTACGAGCAGTACTTC	CASSSPDRGRGGYEQYF
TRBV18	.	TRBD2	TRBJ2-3	TGTGCCAGCTCACCTTCCGGGACTAGTTCTCCGGTGGATACGCAGTATTTT	CASSPSGTSSPVDTQYF
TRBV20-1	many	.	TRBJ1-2	TGCAGTGCAGCGGGGACTTGGGGCTACACCTTC	CSAAGTWGYTF
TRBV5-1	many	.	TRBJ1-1	TGCGCCAGCAGCTTGGTTGGACATCCGGACACTGAAGCTTTCTTT	CASSLVGHPDTEAFF
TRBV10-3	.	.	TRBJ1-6	TGTGCCATCAGTGGATGGGAAAATTCACCCCTCCACTTT	CAISGWENSPLHF
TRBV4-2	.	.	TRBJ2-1	TGTGCCAGCAGCCAAGTGGTCCCAGACAGATACTACAATGAGCAGTTCTTC	CASSQVVPDRYYNEQFF
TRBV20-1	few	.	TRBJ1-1	TGCAGGACCGCCAGGAACACTGAAGCTTTCTTT	CRTARNTEAFF